This T cell receptor beta chain was retrieved from a study of T cells expressing NK-cell markers. Germline V gene data show CDR1 as DFQATT and CDR2 as SNEGSKA (reference sequence). The CDR3 consists of 16 residues. TCRdb reprocessed the 5' RACE reads and stores each CDR3 protein as one record, lacking DNA. With about 260,000 distinct CDR3 sequences in the sample, the ten largest clones hold 4% to 5%. The specimen was blood T cells: a sorted CD56 or NKG2C T cell subset, CD4+ or CD8+ T cells, or bulk PBMC T cells (not recorded which). This TCR derives from a woman between 18 and 69 years old in good health. This chain links TRBV20-1 with TRBJ1-5. The CDR3 is CSARDGGSITNQPQHF.